A selection of T cell receptor beta chains follows, all from one sample in a study of CD8 T cells in Susac syndrome. TCRdb independently ran MiXCR on the immunoSEQ multiplex PCR reads; one entry per CDR3 protein. The table has about 250,000 distinct CDR3 sequences, 90% to 95% seen once. The sample comprised CD4+ T cells from PBMCs. All receptors come from a human donor with multiple sclerosis. Each CDR3 is given with its conserved first and last residue. D genes are given only for firm matches. Size is stated for part of the rows, as once, few or many counts, or as a class when the clone is expanded.

abundance	d_gene	v_gene	j_gene	CDR3aa	CDR3nt
NA	TRBD2	TRBV2	TRBJ2-4	CASSEELAGAKNIQYF	TGTGCCAGCAGTGAAGAACTAGCGGGAGCCAAAAACATTCAGTACTTC
NA	NA	TRBV6-2/TRBV6-3	TRBJ1-5	CASSRTGGAVLQPQHF	TGTGCCAGCAGCCGAACCGGGGGGGCCGTCCTCCAGCCCCAGCATTTT
NA	NA	TRBV7-9	TRBJ2-5	CASSHPRAQETQYF	TGTGCCAGCAGTCACCCGAGGGCCCAAGAGACCCAGTACTTC
NA	NA	TRBV7-3	TRBJ2-2	CASSRGHTGELFF	TGTGCCAGCAGCCGGGGCCACACCGGGGAGCTGTTTTTT
NA	TRBD2	TRBV20-1	TRBJ2-3	CSASIIGGGRDGADTQYF	TGCAGTGCTAGCATCATCGGGGGGGGCCGGGATGGGGCAGATACGCAGTATTTT
once	TRBD1	TRBV6-2/TRBV6-3	TRBJ1-1	CASSYNPFIYQGGVNTEAFF	TGTGCCAGCAGTTACAATCCCTTCATTTACCAGGGGGGCGTGAACACTGAAGCTTTCTTT
NA	TRBD1	TRBV7-9	TRBJ1-2	CASSSPGQGDHMGYTF	TGTGCCAGCAGCTCCCCGGGACAGGGGGATCACATGGGCTACACCTTC
NA	NA	TRBV12-3/TRBV12-4	TRBJ1-5	CASSPGGINQPQHF	TGTGCCAGCAGCCCAGGTGGGATCAATCAGCCCCAGCATTTT
NA	TRBD1	TRBV10-3	TRBJ2-3	CAIGTGRTDTQYF	TGTGCCATCGGGACAGGGAGGACAGATACGCAGTATTTT
NA	TRBD1	TRBV20-1	TRBJ1-5	CSVPGQGGYSNQPQHF	TGCAGTGTCCCGGGACAGGGCGGATATAGCAATCAGCCCCAGCATTTT
NA	NA	TRBV10-3	TRBJ1-5	CAISPSDRSYSNQPQHF	TGTGCCATCAGCCCTTCCGACAGGTCATATAGCAATCAGCCCCAGCATTTT
once	NA	TRBV19	TRBJ1-4	CASSIDPGGSGATNEKLFF	TGTGCCAGTAGTATAGATCCCGGAGGGAGTGGAGCAACTAATGAAAAACTGTTTTTT
NA	NA	TRBV18	TRBJ1-2	CASSPLSPDILGRDGYTF	TGTGCCAGCTCACCCCTCAGTCCGGACATTCTCGGGCGCGATGGCTACACCTTC
NA	NA	TRBV5-6	TRBJ1-5	CASSRSGNGNQPQHF	TGTGCCAGCAGCCGTTCAGGGAATGGCAATCAGCCCCAGCATTTT
NA	NA	TRBV7-9	TRBJ1-2	CASSLAGAEYGYTF	TGTGCCAGCAGCTTAGCGGGGGCAGAGTATGGCTACACCTTC